This T cell receptor beta chain was documented in a study of OX40 agonist ivuxolimab in advanced cancers. The junction had 12 bases not matched to a gene; V was cut back by 6 bases and J by 8 bases. Germline CDR1 reads MNHNS; CDR2 reads SASEGT. CDR3 size: 15 residues. Assay: immunoSEQ multiplex PCR; the TCRdb copy retains only in-frame clones and omits some. The data show around 100,000 clones, 90% to 95% seen once. This chain links TRBV6-1 with TRBJ1-4; TRBD1 aligns across 7 bases. The TCR originated in an adult with an advanced solid tumor such as melanoma, head and neck, liver or kidney cancer. This sample comprised CD4+ or CD8+ T cells sorted from blood, obtained in a trial of the OX40 agonist ivuxolimab. The CDR3 protein is CASSSAHRGGEKLFF. The CDR3 DNA is TGTGCCAGCAGCTCAGCCCACAGGGGCGGAGAAAAACTGTTTTTT.